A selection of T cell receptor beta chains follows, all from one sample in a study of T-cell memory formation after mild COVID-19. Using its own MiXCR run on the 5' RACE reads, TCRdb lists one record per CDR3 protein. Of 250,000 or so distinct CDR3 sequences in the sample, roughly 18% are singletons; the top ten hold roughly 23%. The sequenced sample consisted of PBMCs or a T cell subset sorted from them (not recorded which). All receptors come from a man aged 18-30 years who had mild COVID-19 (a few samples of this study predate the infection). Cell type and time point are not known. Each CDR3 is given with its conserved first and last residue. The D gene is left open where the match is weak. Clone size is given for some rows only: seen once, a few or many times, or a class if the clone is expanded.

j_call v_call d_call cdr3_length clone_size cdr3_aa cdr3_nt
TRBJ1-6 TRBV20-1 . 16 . CSARDHGGRTLSPLHF TGCAGTGCTAGAGATCACGGCGGTAGAACCCTATCACCCCTCCACTTT
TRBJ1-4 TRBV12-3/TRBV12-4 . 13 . CATREGWSEKLFF TGTGCCACCCGGGAGGGTTGGTCCGAAAAACTGTTTTTT
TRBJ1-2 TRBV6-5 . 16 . CASSYSARAAGYGYTF TGTGCCAGCAGTTACTCGGCCCGAGCAGCGGGCTATGGCTACACCTTC
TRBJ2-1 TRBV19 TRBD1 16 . CARTRRPGQGTNEQFF TGTGCCAGGACACGTCGCCCGGGACAGGGGACCAATGAGCAGTTCTTC
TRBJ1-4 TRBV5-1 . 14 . CASSLLSLNEKLFF TGCGCCAGCAGCTTGCTCAGCTTGAATGAAAAACTGTTTTTT
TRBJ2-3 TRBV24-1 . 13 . CATRGGSTDTQYF TGTGCCACCCGGGGCGGGAGCACAGATACGCAGTATTTT
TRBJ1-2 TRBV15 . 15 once CATSGGTSAVDGYTF TGTGCCACCAGCGGGGGGACCTCGGCCGTAGATGGCTACACCTTC
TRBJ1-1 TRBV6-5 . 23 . CASSLGAATLKSLRAGSNTEAFF TGTGCCAGCAGCCTCGGGGCAGCCACACTCAAGTCTCTACGAGCTGGGTCGAACACTGAAGCTTTCTTT
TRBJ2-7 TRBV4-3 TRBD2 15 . CASSQTLAAGDEQYF TGCGCCAGCAGCCAGACGCTAGCGGCGGGGGACGAGCAGTACTTC
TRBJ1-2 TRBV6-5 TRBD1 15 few CASSWGQGGDYGYTF TGTGCCAGCAGTTGGGGACAGGGGGGAGACTATGGCTACACCTTC
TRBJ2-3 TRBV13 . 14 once CASSLEAGKSTQYF TGTGCCAGCAGCTTAGAGGCAGGGAAGAGTACGCAGTATTTT
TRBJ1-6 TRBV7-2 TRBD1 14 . CASSFSGGPSPLHF TGTGCCAGCAGCTTTTCAGGGGGCCCGTCACCCCTCCACTTT
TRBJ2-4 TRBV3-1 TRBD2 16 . CASSQGNSGAVNIQYF TGTGCCAGCAGCCAAGGAAATAGCGGGGCTGTAAACATTCAGTACTTC
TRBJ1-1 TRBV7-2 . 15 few CASSSRLGEAAEAFF TGTGCCAGCAGCTCACGATTGGGGGAGGCGGCTGAAGCTTTCTTT
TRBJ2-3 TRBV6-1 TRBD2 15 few CASSEKSSGADTQYF TGTGCCAGCAGTGAAAAATCTAGCGGGGCAGATACGCAGTATTTT
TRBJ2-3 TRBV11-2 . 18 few CASSLGPYREVSTDTQYF TGTGCCAGCAGCTTAGGCCCTTACAGGGAGGTTAGCACAGATACGCAGTATTTT
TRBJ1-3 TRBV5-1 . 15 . CASSSDRDGGNTIYF TGCGCCAGCAGCTCCGACCGGGACGGAGGAAACACCATATATTTT
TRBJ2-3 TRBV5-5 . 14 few CASSERSSTDTQYF TGTGCCAGCAGCGAGCGGAGTAGCACAGATACGCAGTATTTT
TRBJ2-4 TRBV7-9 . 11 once CASSLDHIQYF TGTGCCAGCAGCTTAGATCACATTCAGTACTTC
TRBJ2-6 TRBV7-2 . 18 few CASSLGRGPSSGANVLTF TGTGCCAGCAGCTTAGGGCGGGGGCCTAGCTCTGGGGCCAACGTCCTGACTTTC
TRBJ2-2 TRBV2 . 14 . CASGDKGDTGELFF TGTGCCAGCGGGGACAAAGGGGACACCGGGGAGCTGTTTTTT
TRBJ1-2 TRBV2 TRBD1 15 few CASSADRGRGYGYTF TGTGCCAGCAGTGCGGACAGGGGGCGCGGCTATGGCTACACCTTC
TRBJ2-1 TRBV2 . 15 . CASSRWGTNVDEQFF TGTGCCAGCAGTAGGTGGGGGACAAACGTCGATGAGCAGTTCTTC
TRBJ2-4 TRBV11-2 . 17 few CASSLDWAAVAKNIQYF TGTGCCAGCAGCTTAGATTGGGCGGCTGTAGCCAAAAACATTCAGTACTTC
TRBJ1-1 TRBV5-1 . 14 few CASSLFGGGTEAFF TGCGCCAGCAGCTTGTTCGGGGGTGGAACTGAAGCTTTCTTT
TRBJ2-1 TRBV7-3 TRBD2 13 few CASSIGGLDEQFF TGTGCCAGCAGTATCGGGGGGTTGGATGAGCAGTTCTTC